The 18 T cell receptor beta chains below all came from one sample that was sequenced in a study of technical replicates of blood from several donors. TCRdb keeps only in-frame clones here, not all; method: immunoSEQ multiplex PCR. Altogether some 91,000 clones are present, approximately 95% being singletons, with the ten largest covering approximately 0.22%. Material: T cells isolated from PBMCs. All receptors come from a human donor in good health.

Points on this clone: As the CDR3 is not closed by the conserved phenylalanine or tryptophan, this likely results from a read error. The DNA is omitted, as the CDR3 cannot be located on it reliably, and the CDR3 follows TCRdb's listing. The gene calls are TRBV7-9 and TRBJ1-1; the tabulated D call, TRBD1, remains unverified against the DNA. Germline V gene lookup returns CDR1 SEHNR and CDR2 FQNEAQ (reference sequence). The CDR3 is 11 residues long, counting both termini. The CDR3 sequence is CASSLGGGVGL.

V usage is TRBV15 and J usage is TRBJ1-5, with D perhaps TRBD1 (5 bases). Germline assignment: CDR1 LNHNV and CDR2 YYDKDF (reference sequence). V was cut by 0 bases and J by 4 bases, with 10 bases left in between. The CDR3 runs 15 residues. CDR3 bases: TGTGCCACCAGCAGAGATCTTAACAGGAATCAGCCCCAGCATTTT. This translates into CATSRDLNRNQPQHF.

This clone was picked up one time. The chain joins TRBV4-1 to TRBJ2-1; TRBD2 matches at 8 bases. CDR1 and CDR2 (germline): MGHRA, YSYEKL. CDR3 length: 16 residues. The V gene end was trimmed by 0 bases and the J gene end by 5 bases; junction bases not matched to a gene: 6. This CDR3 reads CASSQERAGADNEQFF. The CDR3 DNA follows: TGCGCCAGCAGCCAAGAACGAGCGGGGGCTGACAATGAGCAGTTCTTC.

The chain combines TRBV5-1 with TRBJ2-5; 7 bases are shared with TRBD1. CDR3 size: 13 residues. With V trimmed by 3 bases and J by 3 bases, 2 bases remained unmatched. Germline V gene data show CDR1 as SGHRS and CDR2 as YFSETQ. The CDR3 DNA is TGCGCCAGCAGCTATGGGACAGAAGAGACCCAGTACTTC. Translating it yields CASSYGTEETQYF.

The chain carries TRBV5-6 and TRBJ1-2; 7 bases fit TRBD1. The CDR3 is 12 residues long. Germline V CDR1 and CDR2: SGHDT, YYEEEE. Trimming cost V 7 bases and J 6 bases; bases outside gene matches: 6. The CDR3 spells CASGGTAHGYTF. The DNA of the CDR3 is TGTGCCAGCGGCGGGACAGCTCATGGCTACACCTTC.

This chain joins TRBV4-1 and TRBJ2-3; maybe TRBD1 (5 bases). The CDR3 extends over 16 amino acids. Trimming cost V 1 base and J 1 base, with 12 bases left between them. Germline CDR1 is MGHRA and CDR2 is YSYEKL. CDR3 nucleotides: TGCGCCAGCAGCCAAGCGACAGCTCTGCGCACAGATACGCAGTATTTT. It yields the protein CASSQATALRTDTQYF.

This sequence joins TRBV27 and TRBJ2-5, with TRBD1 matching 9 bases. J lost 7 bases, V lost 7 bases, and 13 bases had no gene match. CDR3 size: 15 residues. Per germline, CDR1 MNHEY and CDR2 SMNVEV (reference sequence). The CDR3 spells CASIKRDRDPGTQYF. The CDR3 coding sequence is TGTGCCAGCATCAAACGGGACAGGGACCCCGGGACCCAGTACTTC.

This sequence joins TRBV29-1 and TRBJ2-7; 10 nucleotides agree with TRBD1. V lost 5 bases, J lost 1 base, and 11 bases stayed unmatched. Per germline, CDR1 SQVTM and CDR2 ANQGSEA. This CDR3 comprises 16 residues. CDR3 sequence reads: CSVLGGTGALSYEQYF. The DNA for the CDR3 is TGCAGCGTTTTGGGGGGGACAGGGGCTCTATCCTACGAGCAGTACTTC.

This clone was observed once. CDR3 in DNA: TGTGCTAGTGGTTTTTGGGTTCCGGGTGGGCAGTACTTC. Protein product: CASGFWVPGGQYF. This chain connects TRBV12-5 to TRBJ2-7, with D uncertain. Germline V lookup: CDR1 LGHNT, CDR2 FRNRAP. The CDR3 spans 13 residues. V lost 3 bases to trimming and J lost 9 bases, with 15 bases between them.

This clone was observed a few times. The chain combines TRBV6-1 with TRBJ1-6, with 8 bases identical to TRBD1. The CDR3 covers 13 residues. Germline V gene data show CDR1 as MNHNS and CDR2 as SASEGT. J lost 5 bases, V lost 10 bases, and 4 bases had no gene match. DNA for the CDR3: TGTGCCACCCAGGACAGGGATAATTCACCCCTCCACTTT. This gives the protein CATQDRDNSPLHF.

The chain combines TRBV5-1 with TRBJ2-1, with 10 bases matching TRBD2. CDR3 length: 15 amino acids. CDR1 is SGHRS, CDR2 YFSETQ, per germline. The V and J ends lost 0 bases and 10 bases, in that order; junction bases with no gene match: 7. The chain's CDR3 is CASSLGSSGGDEQFF. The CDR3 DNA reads TGCGCCAGCAGCTTGGGTTCCAGCGGGGGGGACGAGCAGTTCTTC.

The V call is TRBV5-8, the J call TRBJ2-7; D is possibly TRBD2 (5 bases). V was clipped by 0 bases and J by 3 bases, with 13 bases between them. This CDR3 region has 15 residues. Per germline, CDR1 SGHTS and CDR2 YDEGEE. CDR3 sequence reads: CASSLGEGVHYEQYF. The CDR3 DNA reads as TGTGCCAGCAGCTTGGGAGAGGGTGTGCACTACGAGCAGTACTTC.

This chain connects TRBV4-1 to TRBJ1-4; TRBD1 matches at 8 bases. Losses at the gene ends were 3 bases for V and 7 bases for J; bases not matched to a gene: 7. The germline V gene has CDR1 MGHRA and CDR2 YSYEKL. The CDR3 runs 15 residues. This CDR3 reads CASSHGQGLVEKLFF. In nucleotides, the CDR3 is TGCGCCAGCAGCCATGGACAGGGCCTAGTTGAAAAACTGTTTTTT.

CDR3 nucleotide sequence: TGTGCCAGCAGTCAACCTCTAGCGGGTCTCCACGAGCAGTACTTC. It specifies CASSQPLAGLHEQYF. The V gene is TRBV27, the J gene TRBJ2-7; 8 bases fit TRBD2. Unmatched junction bases numbered 11, after V lost 5 bases and J lost 5 bases. Germline loops: CDR1 MNHEY, CDR2 SMNVEV (reference sequence). This CDR3 comprises 15 residues.

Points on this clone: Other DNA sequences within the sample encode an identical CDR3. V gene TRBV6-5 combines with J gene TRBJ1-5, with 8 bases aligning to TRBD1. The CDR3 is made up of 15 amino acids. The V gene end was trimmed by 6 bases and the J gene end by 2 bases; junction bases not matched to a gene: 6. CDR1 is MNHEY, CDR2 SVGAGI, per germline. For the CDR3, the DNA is TGTGCCAGCAGCCTGGACAGGGCTGGCAATCAGCCCCAGCATTTT. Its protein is CASSLDRAGNQPQHF.

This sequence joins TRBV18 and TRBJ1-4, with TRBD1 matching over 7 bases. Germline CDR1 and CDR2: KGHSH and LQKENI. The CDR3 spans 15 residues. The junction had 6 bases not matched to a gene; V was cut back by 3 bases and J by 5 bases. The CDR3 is CASSPRQGRNEKLFF. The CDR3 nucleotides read TGTGCCAGCTCACCTCGACAGGGACGGAATGAAAAACTGTTTTTT.

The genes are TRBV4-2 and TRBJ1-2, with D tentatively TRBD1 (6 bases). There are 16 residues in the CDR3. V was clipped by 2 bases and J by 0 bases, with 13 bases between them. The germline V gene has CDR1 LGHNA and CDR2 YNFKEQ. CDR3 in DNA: TGTGCCAGCAGCCAACGTTACAGGGATACTAACTATGGCTACACCTTC. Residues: CASSQRYRDTNYGYTF.

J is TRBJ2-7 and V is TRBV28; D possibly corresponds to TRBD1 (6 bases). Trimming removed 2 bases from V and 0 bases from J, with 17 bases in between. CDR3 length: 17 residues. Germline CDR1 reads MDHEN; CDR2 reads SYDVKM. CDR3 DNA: TGTGCCAGCAGTTTAAGACCAGACAGGATAAGCTCCTACGAGCAGTACTTC. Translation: CASSLRPDRISSYEQYF.